A selection of T cell receptor beta chains follows, all from one sample in a study of cytomegalovirus exposure and HLA in healthy donors. Method: immunoSEQ multiplex PCR; TCRdb's copy keeps in-frame clones and lacks some. The repertoire holds 120,000 to 150,000 clones, around 75% seen once, with less than 3% in the top ten. The sample was PBMCs. Receptors were obtained from a woman aged 30 to 39 in good health and CMV-seronegative. Both conserved end residues are part of each CDR3. The order of the fields is clone size, CDR3 length, V gene, J gene, D gene, CDR3 DNA, CDR3 protein. D genes are given only for firm matches. Size tells how often a clone was seen (once, few, many) or the class of an expanded clone, and some rows leave it out.

>-|17|TRBV4-1|TRBJ2-5|TRBD2
TGCGCCAGCAGCCAAGGTGGGACTACCTTCGCAACAGAGACCCAGTACTTC
CASSQGGTTFATETQYF
>-|13|TRBV6-1|TRBJ1-5|-
TGTGCCAGCAGTGAATTGAGGGATCAGCCCCAGCATTTT
CASSELRDQPQHF
>-|13|TRBV19|TRBJ2-5|-
TGTGCCAGTAGTATAGCCAGGGAAGAGACCCAGTACTTC
CASSIAREETQYF
>few|15|TRBV9|TRBJ1-2|TRBD1
TGTGCCAGCAGCGGACAGGGGGCCACAAGCTATGGCTACACCTTC
CASSGQGATSYGYTF
>-|14|TRBV12-5|TRBJ2-7|TRBD1
TGTGCTAGTGGCCCCGGGACAGGGCTCTACGAGCAGTACTTC
CASGPGTGLYEQYF
>-|13|TRBV5-8|TRBJ2-2|-
TGTGCCAGCAGCTCGGCGAACACCGGGGAGCTGTTTTTT
CASSSANTGELFF
>-|16|TRBV5-1|TRBJ2-3|-
TGCGCCAGCAGCTTACTGGCGGGGACTAGCACAGATACGCAGTATTTT
CASSLLAGTSTDTQYF
>few|14|TRBV27|TRBJ1-4|-
TGTGCCAGCAGTCGAACAGGTCTCAATGAAAAACTGTTTTTT
CASSRTGLNEKLFF
>-|14|TRBV4-3|TRBJ2-7|-
TGCGCCAGCAGCCAAGATCACAGGGCGTACGAGCAGTACTTC
CASSQDHRAYEQYF
>-|16|TRBV7-2|TRBJ1-6|-
TGTGCCAGCAGCTTATGGGCAGGGTCCTATAATTCACCCCTCCACTTT
CASSLWAGSYNSPLHF
>-|11|TRBV7-9|TRBJ1-1|TRBD1
TGTGCCAGCAGCCAACAGGGGGGAGCTTTCTTT
CASSQQGGAFF
>few|15|TRBV6-1|TRBJ1-1|TRBD1
TGTGCCAGCAGTGGACCACAGGGGGGGCACACTGAAGCTTTCTTT
CASSGPQGGHTEAFF
>-|17|TRBV12-5|TRBJ2-3|-
TGTGCTAGTGGTTTGGTACTGTCGACTGTCAGCACAGATACGCAGTATTTT
CASGLVLSTVSTDTQYF
>-|15|TRBV6-5|TRBJ2-5|TRBD1
TGTGCCAGCAGTTCAGGGACAGGGGGGGGAGAGACCCAGTACTTC
CASSSGTGGGETQYF
>-|15|TRBV5-4|TRBJ2-7|-
TGTGCCAGCAGCTTGGTAAGCGGGCTAGCCTACGAGCAGTACTTC
CASSLVSGLAYEQYF
>-|15|TRBV16|TRBJ1-4|-
TGTGCCAGCAGCCAATCCCGGGGCGGGGATGAAAAACTGTTTTTT
CASSQSRGGDEKLFF
>-|14|TRBV7-2|TRBJ1-1|-
TGTGCCAGCAGCTCGGGACTTATGAACACTGAAGCTTTCTTT
CASSSGLMNTEAFF
>-|15|TRBV28|TRBJ1-4|TRBD1
TGTGCCAGCAGTTTTAGGACAGGGTCTAATGAAAAACTGTTTTTT
CASSFRTGSNEKLFF
>-|16|TRBV5-6|TRBJ2-1|TRBD2
TGTGCCAGCAGCCCGCTGCCTAGCGGGGGGAGGAATGAGCAGTTCTTC
CASSPLPSGGRNEQFF